Shown below are 15 T cell receptor beta chains from a single sample sequenced in a study of control samples from healthy donors and cancer patients. Libraries were prepared by immunoSEQ multiplex PCR; TCRdb keeps only in-frame clonotypes and omits some of them. Among some 44,000 clones, 70% were seen once, and the ten largest hold roughly a sixth. Sequencing used formalin-fixed, paraffin-embedded tissue. Receptors originate from a male donor with melanoma.

This clone appeared once. J is TRBJ2-3 and V is TRBV23-1; D not resolved. TRBV23-1 is an ORF; its function is uncertain. The CDR3 loop spans 15 amino acids. Trimming took off 3 bases at V and 3 bases at J, with 13 bases between the two ends. CDR3 loop: CASSHSGLVTDTQYF. The CDR3 region has the DNA TGCGCCAGCAGTCATTCCGGGCTAGTAACAGATACGCAGTATTTT.

The V and J genes are TRBV19 and TRBJ1-5; no definite D call. In germline, CDR1 is LNHDA, CDR2 SQIVND (reference sequence). V was cut by 4 bases and J by 2 bases, with 12 bases left in between. The CDR3 spans 15 residues. CDR3: CASSSEGGGNQPQHF. The DNA of the CDR3 is TGTGCCAGTAGTAGTGAGGGTGGCGGCAATCAGCCCCAGCATTTT.

This chain joins TRBV12-3 or TRBV12-4 and TRBJ2-7; tentatively, D is TRBD2 (7 bases). With 5 bases removed from V and 7 bases from J, the gap between germline ends came to 15 bases. This CDR3 is built from 13 residues. The chain's CDR3 is CASSLLQGGEQYF. DNA for the CDR3: TGTGCCAGCAGTCTCCTACAGGGAGGGGAGCAGTACTTC.

This chain uses TRBV6-4 with TRBJ2-7; 11 positions match TRBD1. The CDR3 is made up of 14 amino acids. Germline values: CDR1 MRHNA, CDR2 SNTAGT. With 6 bases clipped from V and 4 bases from J, the junction kept 5 bases outside the gene matches. The CDR3 bases are TGTGCCAGCAGCCCCGGACAGGGGGCATACGAGCAGTACTTC. It is translated as CASSPGQGAYEQYF.

The J gene is TRBJ1-1, the V gene TRBV27; 8 bases fit TRBD1. V lost 3 bases and J lost 6; bases outside the gene matches: 12. Germline-derived CDR1 and CDR2 are MNHEY and SMNVEV (reference sequence). This CDR3 contains 16 residues. The CDR3 nucleotides read TGTGCCAGCAGTTTCCCAGGACAGGGTAGGATCGCTGAAGCTTTCTTT. It translates to CASSFPGQGRIAEAFF.

The V and J genes are TRBV21-1 and TRBJ2-3; the D call in the table, TRBD2, was not verified against the DNA. TRBV21-1 is a pseudogene. The CDR3 consists of 18 residues. The CDR3 spells CASSKAPAGGTFRDTQYF. DNA for the CDR3: TGTGCCAGCAGCAAAGCTCCGGCGGGAGGGACGTTCAGGGATACGCAGTATTTT.

The J gene is TRBJ2-5, the V gene TRBV5-1, with D maybe TRBD2 (6 bases). The germline V gene encodes CDR1 SGHRS and CDR2 YFSETQ. The CDR3 spans 13 residues. V lost 4 bases and J 5 bases, leaving 12 bases between the germline ends. The CDR3 coding sequence is TGCGCCAGCAGCCCGGGGGTTCGGGAGACCCAGTACTTC. Protein product: CASSPGVRETQYF.

This clone has just a few counts. CDR3 loop: CASSPSGYYGYTF. In nucleotides, the CDR3 is TGTGCCAGCAGCCCCTCGGGGTACTATGGCTACACCTTC. The chain has TRBV6-6 and TRBJ1-2; D gene uncertain. CDR3 length: 13 amino acids. Germline V gene data show CDR1 as MNHNY and CDR2 as SVGAGI (reference sequence). V lost 6 bases to trimming and J lost 3 bases, with 11 bases between them.

Points on this clone: The junction and the germline gene differ at one end; a read error may be behind it. The genes are TRBV12-3 or TRBV12-4 and TRBJ2-1; no reliable D call. This CDR3 has 13 residues. CDR3: CASSFPPYSEQFF. CDR3 DNA: TGTGCCAGCAGTTTTCCCCCATACAGTGAGCAGTTCTTC.

This sequence joins TRBV10-3 and TRBJ2-3; maybe TRBD2 (5 bases). V shed 0 bases and J shed 4 bases, with 11 bases lying between them. Germline CDR1 ENHRY, CDR2 SYGVKD. The CDR3 totals 15 residues. CDR3 loop: CAISESRERSDTQYF. In DNA form, the CDR3 reads TGTGCCATCAGTGAGTCGAGGGAGAGGTCAGATACGCAGTATTTT.

Only a few counts were recorded for this clone. The chain recombines TRBV19 with TRBJ2-2; TRBD1 matches at 7 bases. Trimming at V came to 8 bases and at J to 2 bases, leaving 5 bases not matched to a gene. CDR1 and CDR2 (germline): LNHDA, SQIVND (reference sequence). The CDR3 length is 14 residues. CDR3 sequence reads: CASQRGPNTGELFF. Here the CDR3 DNA reads TGTGCCAGTCAAAGGGGGCCTAACACCGGGGAGCTGTTTTTT.

The sample holds one count of this clone. The chain employs TRBV6-5 and TRBJ2-1; TRBD2 matches at 7 bases. V lost 7 bases and J lost 9; bases outside the gene matches: 12. The CDR3 spans 14 residues. The germline V gene encodes CDR1 MNHEY and CDR2 SVGAGI. The CDR3 sequence: CASTTVRTRSEQFF. The CDR3 region has the DNA TGTGCCAGCACCACGGTAAGGACTAGAAGTGAGCAGTTCTTC.

The chain recombines TRBV2 with TRBJ2-1; 13 bases match TRBD2. The V gene's germline CDR1 is SNHLY and CDR2 FYNNEI. With V trimmed by 5 bases and J by 5 bases, 12 bases remained unmatched. This CDR3 contains 18 residues. The CDR3 loop reads CASSTPTSGRALDNEQFF. The CDR3 bases are TGTGCCAGCAGTACGCCTACTAGCGGGAGGGCCTTGGACAATGAGCAGTTCTTC. Complete variable domain (other parts from reference TRBV2 and TRBJ2-1): EPEVTQTPSHQVTQMGQEVILRCVPISNHLYFYWYRQILGQKVEFLVSFYNNEISEKSEIFDDQFSVERPDGSNFTLKIRSTKLEDSAMYFCASSTPTSGRALDNEQFFGPGTRLTVL.

To note about this clone: A junction boundary mismatches the germline segment, possibly from a read error. V gene TRBV7-3 combines with J gene TRBJ2-3; 9 bases fit TRBD2. Germline-derived CDR1 and CDR2 are SGHTA and FQGTGA. The CDR3 has 13 residues. For the CDR3, the DNA is TGCGGGACTAGCCAGAATTCCGGAGATACGCAGTATTTT. Encoded protein: CGTSQNSGDTQYF.

This clone was seen at least ten times. Other DNA sequences in the same sample also yield this CDR3. The chain links TRBV7-9 to TRBJ1-2, with TRBD1 as a possible D gene (5 bases). With 5 bases removed from V and 5 bases from J, the gap between germline ends came to 18 bases. CDR3 length equals 15 residues. From germline, CDR1 is SEHNR and CDR2 FQNEAQ (reference sequence). The CDR3 protein is CASSPRALDLYGYTF. CDR3 DNA: TGTGCCAGCAGCCCCAGGGCCCTAGACCTTTATGGCTACACCTTC.